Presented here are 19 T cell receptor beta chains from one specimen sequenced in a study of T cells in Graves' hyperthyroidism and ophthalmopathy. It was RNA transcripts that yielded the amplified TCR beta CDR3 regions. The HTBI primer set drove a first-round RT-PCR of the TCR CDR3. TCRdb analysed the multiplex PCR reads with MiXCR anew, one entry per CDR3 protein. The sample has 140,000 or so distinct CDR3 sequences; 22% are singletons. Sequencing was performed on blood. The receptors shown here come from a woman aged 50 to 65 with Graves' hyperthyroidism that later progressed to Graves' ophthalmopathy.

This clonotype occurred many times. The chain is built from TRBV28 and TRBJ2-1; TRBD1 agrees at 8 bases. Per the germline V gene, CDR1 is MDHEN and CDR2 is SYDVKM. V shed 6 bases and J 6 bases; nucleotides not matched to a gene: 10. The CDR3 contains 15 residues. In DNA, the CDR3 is TGTGCCAGCAGAACAGACAGGGGTCGAGGCAATGAGCAGTTCTTC. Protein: CASRTDRGRGNEQFF.

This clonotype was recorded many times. CDR3 region: CASSQWTVSYNEQFF. Here the CDR3 DNA reads TGTGCCAGCAGCCAATGGACAGTCTCCTACAATGAGCAGTTCTTC. The chain combines TRBV3-1 with TRBJ2-1, with D possibly being TRBD1 (6 bases). Germline lookup yields CDR1 LGHDT and CDR2 YNNKEL (reference sequence). This CDR3 region has 15 residues. V was trimmed by 2 bases and J by 0 bases, leaving 8 bases between them.

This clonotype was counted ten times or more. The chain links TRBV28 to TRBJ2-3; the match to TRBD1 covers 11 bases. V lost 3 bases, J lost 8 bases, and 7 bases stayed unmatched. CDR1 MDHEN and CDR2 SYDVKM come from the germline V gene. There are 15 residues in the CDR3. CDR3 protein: CASSLDRGRRGTQYF. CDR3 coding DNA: TGTGCCAGCAGTTTGGACAGGGGGCGACGCGGTACGCAGTATTTT. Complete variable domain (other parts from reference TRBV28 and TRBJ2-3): DVKVTQSSRYLVKRTGEKVFLECVQDMDHENMFWYRQDPGLGLRLIYFSYDVKMKEKGDIPEGYSVSREKKERFSLILESASTNQTSMYLCASSLDRGRRGTQYFGPGTRLTVL.

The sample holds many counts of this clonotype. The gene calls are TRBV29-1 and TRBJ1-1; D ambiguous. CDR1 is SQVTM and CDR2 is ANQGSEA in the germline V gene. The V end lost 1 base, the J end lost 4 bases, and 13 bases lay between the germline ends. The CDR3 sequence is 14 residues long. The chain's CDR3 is CSVEVGLGGTEAFF. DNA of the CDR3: TGCAGCGTTGAAGTAGGTCTGGGAGGCACTGAAGCTTTCTTT.

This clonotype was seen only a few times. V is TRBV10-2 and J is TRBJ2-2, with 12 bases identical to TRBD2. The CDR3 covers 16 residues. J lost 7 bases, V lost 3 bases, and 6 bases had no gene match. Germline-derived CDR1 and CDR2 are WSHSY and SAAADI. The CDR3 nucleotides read TGCGCCAGCAGTGACGAGACTAGCGGGAGATTCGGGGAGCTGTTTTTT. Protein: CASSDETSGRFGELFF.

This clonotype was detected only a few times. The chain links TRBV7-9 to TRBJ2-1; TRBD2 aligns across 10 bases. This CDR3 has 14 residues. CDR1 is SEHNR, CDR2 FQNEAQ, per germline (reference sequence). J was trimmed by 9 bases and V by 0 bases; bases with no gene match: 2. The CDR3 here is CASSLAGTSAEQFF. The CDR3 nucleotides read TGTGCCAGCAGCTTAGCCGGGACTAGCGCTGAGCAGTTCTTC.

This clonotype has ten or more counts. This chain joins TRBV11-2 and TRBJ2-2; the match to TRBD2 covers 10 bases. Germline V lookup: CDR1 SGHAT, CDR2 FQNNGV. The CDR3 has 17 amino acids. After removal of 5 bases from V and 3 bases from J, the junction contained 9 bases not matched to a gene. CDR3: CASSDPKREGDTGELFF. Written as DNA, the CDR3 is TGTGCCAGCAGCGACCCCAAGCGGGAGGGGGACACCGGGGAGCTGTTTTTT.

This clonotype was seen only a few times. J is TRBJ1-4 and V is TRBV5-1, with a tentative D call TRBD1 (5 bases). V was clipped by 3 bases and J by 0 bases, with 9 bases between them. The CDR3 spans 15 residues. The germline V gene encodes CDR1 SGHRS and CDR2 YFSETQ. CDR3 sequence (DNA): TGCGCCAGCAGCTGGGGGACTGCAACTAATGAAAAACTGTTTTTT. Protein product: CASSWGTATNEKLFF.

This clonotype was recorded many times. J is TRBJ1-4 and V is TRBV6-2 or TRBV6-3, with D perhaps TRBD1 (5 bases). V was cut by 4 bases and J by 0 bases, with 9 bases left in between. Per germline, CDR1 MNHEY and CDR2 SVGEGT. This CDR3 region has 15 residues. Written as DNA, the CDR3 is TGTGCCAGCAGTTGGGACCGTGCAACTAATGAAAAACTGTTTTTT. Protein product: CASSWDRATNEKLFF.

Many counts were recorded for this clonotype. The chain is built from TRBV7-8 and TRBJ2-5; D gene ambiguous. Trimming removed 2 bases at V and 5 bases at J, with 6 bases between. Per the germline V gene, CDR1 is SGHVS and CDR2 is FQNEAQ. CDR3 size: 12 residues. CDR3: CASSLFWETQYF. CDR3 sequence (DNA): TGTGCCAGCAGCTTATTCTGGGAGACCCAGTACTTC.

DNA of the CDR3: TGTGCCAGCCGGGGACCAAACTCAGATACGCAGTATTTT. It encodes CASRGPNSDTQYF. The chain has TRBV6-1 and TRBJ2-3, with D perhaps given as TRBD1 or TRBD2 (5 bases each). The ends were cut back, 8 bases at V and 4 bases at J, with 13 bases in the middle. Germline values: CDR1 MNHNS, CDR2 SASEGT. The CDR3 spans 13 residues.

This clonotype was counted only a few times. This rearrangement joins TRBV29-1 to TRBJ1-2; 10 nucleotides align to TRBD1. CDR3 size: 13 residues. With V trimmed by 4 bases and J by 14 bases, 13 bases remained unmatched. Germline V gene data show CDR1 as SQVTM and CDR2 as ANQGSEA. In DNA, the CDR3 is TGCAGCGTTGGGGACCGGGACAGGGGAGGACGAACCTTC. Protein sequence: CSVGDRDRGGRTF.

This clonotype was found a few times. Here the CDR3 reads CASSLGGIGHNEQFF. In nucleotides, the CDR3 is TGTGCCAGCAGTTTGGGCGGGATTGGGCACAATGAGCAGTTCTTC. The J gene is TRBJ2-1, the V gene TRBV27; a possible D gene is TRBD2 (6 bases). The CDR3 length is 15 residues. The V gene lost 3 bases and the J gene lost 5 bases, with 14 bases spanning the gap. Germline CDR1 MNHEY, CDR2 SMNVEV (reference sequence).

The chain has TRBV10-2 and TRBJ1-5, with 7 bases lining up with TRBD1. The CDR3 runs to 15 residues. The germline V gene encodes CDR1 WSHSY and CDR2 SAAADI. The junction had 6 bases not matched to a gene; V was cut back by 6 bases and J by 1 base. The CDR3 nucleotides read TGCGCCAGCAGAGGAGGGGGCGTGAGCAATCAGCCCCAGCATTTT. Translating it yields CASRGGGVSNQPQHF.

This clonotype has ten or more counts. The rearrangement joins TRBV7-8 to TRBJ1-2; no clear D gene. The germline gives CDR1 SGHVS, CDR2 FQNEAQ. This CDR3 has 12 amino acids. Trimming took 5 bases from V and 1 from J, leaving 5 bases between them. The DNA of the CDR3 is TGTGCCAGCAGCGACCGTAACTATGGCTACACCTTC. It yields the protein CASSDRNYGYTF.

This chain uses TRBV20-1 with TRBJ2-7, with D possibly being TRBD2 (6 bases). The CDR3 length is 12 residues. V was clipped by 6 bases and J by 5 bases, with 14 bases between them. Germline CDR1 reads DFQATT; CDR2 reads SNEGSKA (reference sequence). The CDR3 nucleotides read TGCAGTGCGGGGCGGGGTGGGAACGAGCAGTACTTC. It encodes CSAGRGGNEQYF.

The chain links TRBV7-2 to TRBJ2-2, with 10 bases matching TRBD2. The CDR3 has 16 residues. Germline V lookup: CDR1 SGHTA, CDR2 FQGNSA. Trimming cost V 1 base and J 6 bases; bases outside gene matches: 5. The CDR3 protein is CASSLVPSGSSGELFF. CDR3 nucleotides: TGTGCCAGCAGCTTAGTTCCTAGCGGGAGCTCCGGGGAGCTGTTTTTT.

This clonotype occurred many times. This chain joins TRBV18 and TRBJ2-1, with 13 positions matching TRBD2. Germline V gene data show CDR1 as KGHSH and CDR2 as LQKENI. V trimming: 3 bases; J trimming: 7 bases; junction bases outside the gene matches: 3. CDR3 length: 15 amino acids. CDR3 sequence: CASSPGLAGANEQFF. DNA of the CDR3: TGTGCCAGCTCACCCGGACTAGCGGGAGCGAATGAGCAGTTCTTC.

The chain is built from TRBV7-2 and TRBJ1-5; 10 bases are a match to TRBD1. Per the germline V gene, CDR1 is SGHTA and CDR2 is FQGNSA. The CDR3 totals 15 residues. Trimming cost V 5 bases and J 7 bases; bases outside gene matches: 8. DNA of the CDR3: TGTGCCAGCAGCGAACGGGACAGGGGAGGACAGCCCCAGCATTTT. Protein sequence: CASSERDRGGQPQHF.